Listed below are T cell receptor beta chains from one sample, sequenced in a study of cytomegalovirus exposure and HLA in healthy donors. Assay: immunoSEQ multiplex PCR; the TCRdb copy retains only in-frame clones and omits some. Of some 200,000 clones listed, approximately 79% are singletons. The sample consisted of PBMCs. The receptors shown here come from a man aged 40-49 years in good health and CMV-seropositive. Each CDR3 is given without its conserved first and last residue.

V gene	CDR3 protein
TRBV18	ASSRTGNNQPQH
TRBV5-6	ASSSGQVTEAF
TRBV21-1	ASSKHRGTGANVLT
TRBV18	ASSPKTGGITEAF
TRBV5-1	ASSLRLAGGFEQY
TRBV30	AWDRTRGGGYT
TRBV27	ASSPYRDTQY
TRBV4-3	ASSQDRRHGQPQH
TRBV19	ASSDQGHANYGYT
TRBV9	ASSVASGGSTDTQY
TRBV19	ASRREPRYGYT
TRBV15	ATSSRRTPSYEQY
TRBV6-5	ASSYSTTGGEQY
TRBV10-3	AISDQNEQF
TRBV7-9	ASSLARGLAKNIQY
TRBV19	ASSILVDRAYGYT
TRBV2	ASSEAAAARVQY
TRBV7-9	ASSPPLGQGLNYGYT